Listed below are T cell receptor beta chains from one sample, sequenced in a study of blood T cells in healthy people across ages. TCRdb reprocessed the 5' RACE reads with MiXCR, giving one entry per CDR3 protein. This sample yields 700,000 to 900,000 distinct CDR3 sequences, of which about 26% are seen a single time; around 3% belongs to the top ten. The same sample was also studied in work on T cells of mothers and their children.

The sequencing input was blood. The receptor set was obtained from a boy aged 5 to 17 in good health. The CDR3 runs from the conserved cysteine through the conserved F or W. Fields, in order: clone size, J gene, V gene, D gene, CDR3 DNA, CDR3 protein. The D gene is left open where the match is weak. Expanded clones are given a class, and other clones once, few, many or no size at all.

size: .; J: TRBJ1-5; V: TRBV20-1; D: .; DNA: TGCAGTGCTTTCCCTACGACACCCGATAGCAATCAGCCCCAGCATTTT; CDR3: CSAFPTTPDSNQPQHF
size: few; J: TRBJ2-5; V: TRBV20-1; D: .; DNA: TGCAGTGCTAGAGATCTGGGGGGCGTATGGGAGACCCAGTACTTC; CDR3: CSARDLGGVWETQYF
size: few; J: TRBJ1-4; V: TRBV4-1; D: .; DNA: TGCGCCAGCAGCCAAGGGGCTTTGGAAAAACTGTTTTTT; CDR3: CASSQGALEKLFF
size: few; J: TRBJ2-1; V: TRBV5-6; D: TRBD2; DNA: TGTGCCAGCAGCTTGCCAGGGAGGGACAATGAGCAGTTCTTC; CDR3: CASSLPGRDNEQFF
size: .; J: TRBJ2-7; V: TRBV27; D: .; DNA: TGTGCCAGCAGGACTCAGGGGTTATACGAGCAGTACTTC; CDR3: CASRTQGLYEQYF
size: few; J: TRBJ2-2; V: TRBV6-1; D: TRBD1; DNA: TGTGCCAGCACTAACGGAGACAGGGGCACCGGGGAGCTGTTTTTT; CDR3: CASTNGDRGTGELFF
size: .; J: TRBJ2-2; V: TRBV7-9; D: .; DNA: TGCGCCAGCACCCGGGACTTCTCGACCGGGGAGCTGTTTTTT; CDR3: CASTRDFSTGELFF
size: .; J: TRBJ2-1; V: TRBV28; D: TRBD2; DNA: TGTGCCAGCAGAACTAGCGGGAGGAGCAATGAGCAGTTCTTC; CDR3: CASRTSGRSNEQFF
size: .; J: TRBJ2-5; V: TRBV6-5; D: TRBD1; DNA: TGTGCCAGCAGTTACTCCCTCATAACAGGGGGAGCTGGGACCCAGTACTTC; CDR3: CASSYSLITGGAGTQYF
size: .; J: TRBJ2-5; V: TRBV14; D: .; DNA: TGTGCCAGCAGCCAAGATTCCTACATGACCCGGGAACAAGAGACCCAGTACTTC; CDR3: CASSQDSYMTREQETQYF
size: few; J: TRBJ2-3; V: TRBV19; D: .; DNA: TGTGCCAGTAAGGGGGGGGAACTTGTCCCAGATACGCAGTATTTT; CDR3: CASKGGELVPDTQYF
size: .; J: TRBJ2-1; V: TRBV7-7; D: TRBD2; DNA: TGTGCTAGCAGCTTAGCTACTAGCGGGAGGGACCTCTACAATGAGCAGTTCTTC; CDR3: CASSLATSGRDLYNEQFF
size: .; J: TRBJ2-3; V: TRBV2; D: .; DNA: TGTGCCAGCAAAGTGACAGCCTTCACAGATACGCAGTATTTT; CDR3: CASKVTAFTDTQYF
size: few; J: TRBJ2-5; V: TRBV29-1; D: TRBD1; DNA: TGCAGCGCGGGACAGGGAGGTCAAGAGACCCAGTACTTC; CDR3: CSAGQGGQETQYF
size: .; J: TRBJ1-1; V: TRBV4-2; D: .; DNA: TGTGCCAGCAGCCAAGTTTACTTCGCTGGGGGCAGGGCTAACACTGAAGCTTTCTTT; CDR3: CASSQVYFAGGRANTEAFF
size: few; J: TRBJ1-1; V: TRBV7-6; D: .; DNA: TGTGCCAGCAGTCGAACAGCCCAGGTAGAAGCTTTCTTT; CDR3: CASSRTAQVEAFF
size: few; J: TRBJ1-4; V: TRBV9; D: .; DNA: TGTGCCAGCAGCGTAGGTCGGATGAATGAAAAACTGTTTTTT; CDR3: CASSVGRMNEKLFF
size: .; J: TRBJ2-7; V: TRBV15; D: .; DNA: TGTGCCACCAGCAAAGGAGGCGGTCGACATTCCTACGAGCAGTACTTC; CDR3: CATSKGGGRHSYEQYF
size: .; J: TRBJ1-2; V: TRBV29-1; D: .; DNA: TGCAGCGTTGAAGTCCAACTTGGGGGCTATGGCTACACCTTC; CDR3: CSVEVQLGGYGYTF
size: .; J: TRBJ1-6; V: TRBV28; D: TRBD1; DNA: TGTGCCAGCAGTTCCCTTTGGACAGGGACCTATAATTCACCCCTCCACTTT; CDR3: CASSSLWTGTYNSPLHF
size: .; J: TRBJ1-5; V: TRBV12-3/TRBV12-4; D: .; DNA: TGTGCCAGCAGGGACGGACAACATAGCAATCAGCCCCAGCATTTT; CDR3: CASRDGQHSNQPQHF
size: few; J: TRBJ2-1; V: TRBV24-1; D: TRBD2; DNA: TGTGCCACGAGTACTAGCGGGAGGTACAATGAGCAGTTCTTC; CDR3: CATSTSGRYNEQFF
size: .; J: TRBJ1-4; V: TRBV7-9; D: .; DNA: TGTGCCAGCAGCTTAGGGCAGGCGATTAATGAAAAACTGTTTTTT; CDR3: CASSLGQAINEKLFF
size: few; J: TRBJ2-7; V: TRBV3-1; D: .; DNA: TGTGCCAGCAGCCACTCGGACTACTCCTACGAGCAGTACTTC; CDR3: CASSHSDYSYEQYF
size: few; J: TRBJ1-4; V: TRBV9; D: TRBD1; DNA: TGTGCCAGCAGCGCTGTAGGGACAGGGGGTGAAAAACTGTTTTTT; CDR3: CASSAVGTGGEKLFF
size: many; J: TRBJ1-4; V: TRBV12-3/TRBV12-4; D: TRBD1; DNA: TGTGCCAGCGGTACCGGGACAGGTACCGAAAAACTGTTTTTT; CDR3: CASGTGTGTEKLFF
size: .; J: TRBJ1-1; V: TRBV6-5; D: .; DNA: TGTGCCAGCAGTTACTCGAGAAACTTACACACTGAAGCTTTCTTT; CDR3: CASSYSRNLHTEAFF
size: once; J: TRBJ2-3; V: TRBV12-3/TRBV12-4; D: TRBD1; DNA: TGTGCCAGCAGTTTTGCCACAGGGGGTACAGATACGGAGTATTTT; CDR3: CASSFATGGTDTEYF
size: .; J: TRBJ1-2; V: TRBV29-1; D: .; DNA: TGCAGCGTTGAAGATTGGGGTGGGCAGCCTAAGACTAACTATGGCTACACCTTC; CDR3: CSVEDWGGQPKTNYGYTF
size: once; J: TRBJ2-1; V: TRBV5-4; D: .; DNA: TGTGCCAGCAGCTTGAAGAGGCAGACAGTAGGGGATGAGCAGTTCTTC; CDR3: CASSLKRQTVGDEQFF
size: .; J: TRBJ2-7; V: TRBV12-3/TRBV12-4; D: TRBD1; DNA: TGTGCCAGCAGTCCCCCCGGGACAGGGACTGCATACGAGCAGTACTTC; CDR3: CASSPPGTGTAYEQYF
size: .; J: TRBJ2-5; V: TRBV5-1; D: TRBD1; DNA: TGCGCCAGCAGCCGTCAGGGGGAGCTACGGGAGACCCAGTACTTC; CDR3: CASSRQGELRETQYF
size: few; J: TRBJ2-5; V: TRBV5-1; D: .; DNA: TGCGCCAGCAGCAAGACCGGGACGCGAGAAGAGACCCAGTACTTC; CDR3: CASSKTGTREETQYF
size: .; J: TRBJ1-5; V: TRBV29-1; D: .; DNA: TGCAGCGTTTGGGACGCCACTAGCAATCAGCCCCAGCATTTT; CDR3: CSVWDATSNQPQHF
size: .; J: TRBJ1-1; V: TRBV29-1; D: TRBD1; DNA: TGCAGCGTTGAGGGGGAGACAGGGCGAGCTTTCTTT; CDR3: CSVEGETGRAFF
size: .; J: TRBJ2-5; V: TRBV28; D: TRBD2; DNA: TGTGCCAGCAGTTTATTTACGGGACTAGCCGCTCAAGAGACCCAGTACTTC; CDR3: CASSLFTGLAAQETQYF
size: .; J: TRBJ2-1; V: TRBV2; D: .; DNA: TGTGCCACCGACAGGGGAGGGAGCTCCTACAATGAGCAGTTCTTC; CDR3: CATDRGGSSYNEQFF
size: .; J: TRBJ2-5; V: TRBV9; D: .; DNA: TGTGCCAGCAGCGTAGGTAATAGCGGAGGAGAGACCCAGTACTTC; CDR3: CASSVGNSGGETQYF
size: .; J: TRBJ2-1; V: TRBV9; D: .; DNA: TGTGCCAGCAGCGTAGACCTCCTTGGGGTAGGTGAGCAGTTCTTC; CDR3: CASSVDLLGVGEQFF
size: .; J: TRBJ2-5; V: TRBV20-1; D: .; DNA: TGCAGTGCTAGAGGGCCAGGGGTAGGGGAGACCCAGTACTTC; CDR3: CSARGPGVGETQYF
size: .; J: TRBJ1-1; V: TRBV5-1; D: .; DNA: TGCGCCAGCAGCTCCAGACTGATGAACACTGAAGCTTTCTTT; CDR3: CASSSRLMNTEAFF
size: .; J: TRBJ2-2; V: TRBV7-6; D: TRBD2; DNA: TGTGCCAGCAGCTGGGGGGGTAGACAGAACACCGGGGAGCTGTTTTTT; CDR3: CASSWGGRQNTGELFF
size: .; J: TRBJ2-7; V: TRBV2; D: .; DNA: TGTGCCAGCAGTGAATCCTTCGGGGATCGAGGATTCTCCTACGAGCAGTACTTC; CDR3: CASSESFGDRGFSYEQYF
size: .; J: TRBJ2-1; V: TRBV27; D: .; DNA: TGTGCCAGCAGTTCCGCAGGTATATACAATGAGCAGTTCTTC; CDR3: CASSSAGIYNEQFF
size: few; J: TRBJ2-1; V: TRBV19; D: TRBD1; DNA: TGTGCCAGTGGCCGGGACAGCTCCTACAATGAGCAGTTCTTC; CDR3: CASGRDSSYNEQFF
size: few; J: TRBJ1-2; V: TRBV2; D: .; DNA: TGTGCCAGCAGTGATAGGGGAAAAACCTACGGCTACACCTTC; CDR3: CASSDRGKTYGYTF
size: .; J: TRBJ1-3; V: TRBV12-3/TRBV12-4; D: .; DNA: TGTGCCAGCAGTCCCTCAGACCCTGGAAACACCATATATTTT; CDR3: CASSPSDPGNTIYF
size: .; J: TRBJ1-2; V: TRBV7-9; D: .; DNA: TGTGCCAGCAGCTTGGGACCTTCTGGCTACACCTTC; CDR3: CASSLGPSGYTF
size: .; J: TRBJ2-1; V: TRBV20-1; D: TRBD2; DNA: TGCAGTGCTAGAGATCGTCGGGGGGGCCGCAATGAGCAGTTCTTC; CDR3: CSARDRRGGRNEQFF
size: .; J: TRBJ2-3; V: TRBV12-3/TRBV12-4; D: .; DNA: TGTGCCAGCAGTTCCACATATACGCAGTATTTT; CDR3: CASSSTYTQYF